This T cell receptor (beta chain) was recovered during a study of radiation and T cells in renal cell carcinoma. Across the study: Nephrectomy followed 15 Gy stereotactic body radiation by 4 weeks. Study-wide points: Top tumor clonotypes rose in blood 2 weeks post-radiation, then contracted. No pretreatment tumor biopsies were available for baseline clonotypes.

Libraries were prepared by immunoSEQ multiplex PCR; TCRdb keeps only in-frame clonotypes and omits some of them. The table lists 150,000 or so clones, approximately 90% of them singletons, with around 12% in the top ten. Trimming took 1 base from V and 7 from J, leaving 16 bases between them. The CDR3 is 15 amino acids. Germline V gene data show CDR1 as KGHSH and CDR2 as LQKENI. Time point described: baseline pretreatment blood. Treatment in this sample: 15 Gy SBRT to primary tumor, nephrectomy 4 weeks later. The tumor was a clear cell renal cell carcinoma. Remarks on this clone: Its target is unknown.

This receptor was obtained from a woman between 50 and 59 years old with renal cell carcinoma. This chain links TRBV18 with TRBJ1-2; D might be TRBD1 (5 bases). This sample comprised blood, obtained from a patient whose treatment included radiotherapy and nephrectomy. Written as DNA, the CDR3 is TGTGCCAGCTCACCACTTTCTGAGGGGCTGGGTGGCTACACCTTC. This gives the protein CASSPLSEGLGGYTF. Full variable domain (rest looked up from reference TRBV18 and TRBJ1-2): NAGVMQNPRHLVRRRGQEARLRCSPMKGHSHVYWYRQLPEEGLKFMVYLQKENIIDESGMPKERFSAEFPKEGPSILRIQQVVRGDSAAYFCASSPLSEGLGGYTFGSGTRLTVV.